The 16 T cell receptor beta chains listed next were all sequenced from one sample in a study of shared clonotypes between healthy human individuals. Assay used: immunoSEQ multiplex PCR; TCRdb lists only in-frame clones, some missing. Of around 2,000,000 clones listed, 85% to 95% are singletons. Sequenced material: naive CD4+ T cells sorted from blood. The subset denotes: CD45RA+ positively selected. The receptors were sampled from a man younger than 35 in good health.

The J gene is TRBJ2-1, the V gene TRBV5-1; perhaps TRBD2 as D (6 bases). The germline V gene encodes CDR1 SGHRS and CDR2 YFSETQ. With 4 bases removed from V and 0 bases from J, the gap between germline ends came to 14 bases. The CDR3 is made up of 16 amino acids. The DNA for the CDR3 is TGCGCCAGCAGCATGGGACTCCCGTTCTCCTACAATGAGCAGTTCTTC. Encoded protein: CASSMGLPFSYNEQFF.

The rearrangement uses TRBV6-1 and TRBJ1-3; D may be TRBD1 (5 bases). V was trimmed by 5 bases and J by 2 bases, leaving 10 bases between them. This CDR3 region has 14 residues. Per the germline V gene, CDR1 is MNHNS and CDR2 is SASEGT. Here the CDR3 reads CASSSGGAGNTIYF. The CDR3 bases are TGTGCCAGCAGTAGCGGAGGGGCTGGAAACACCATATATTTT.

The CDR3 protein is CASSLDRTGNEQYF. CDR3 nucleotides: TGCGCCAGCAGCTTGGACCGGACAGGGAACGAGCAGTACTTC. The J gene is TRBJ2-5, the V gene TRBV5-1; 8 nucleotides agree with TRBD1. The DNA end favors TRBJ2-7, so the J call may be wrong. From germline, CDR1 is SGHRS and CDR2 YFSETQ. The CDR3 is 14 amino acids.

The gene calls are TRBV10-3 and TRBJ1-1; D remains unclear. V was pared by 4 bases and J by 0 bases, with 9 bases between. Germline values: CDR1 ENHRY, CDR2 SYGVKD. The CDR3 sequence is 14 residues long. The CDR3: CAISVTDMNTEAFF. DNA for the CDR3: TGTGCCATCAGTGTTACGGATATGAACACTGAAGCTTTCTTT.

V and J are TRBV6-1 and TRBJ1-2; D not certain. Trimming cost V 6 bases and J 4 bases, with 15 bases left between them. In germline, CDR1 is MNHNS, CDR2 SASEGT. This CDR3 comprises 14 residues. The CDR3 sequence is CASSDKRHRYGYTF. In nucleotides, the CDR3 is TGTGCCAGCAGCGACAAAAGACACCGCTATGGCTACACCTTC.

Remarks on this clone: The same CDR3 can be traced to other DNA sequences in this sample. As DNA, the CDR3 is TGTGCCAGCAGCGTGGGACTCCAAGAGACCCAGTACTTC. This encodes CASSVGLQETQYF. This chain uses TRBV9 with TRBJ2-5; D perhaps matches TRBD2 (6 bases). From germline, CDR1 is SGDLS and CDR2 YYNGEE. Trimming shortened V by 2 bases and J by 1 base, and 6 bases separated the two germline ends. The CDR3 runs to 13 residues.

The CDR3 DNA follows: TGTGCCATCAGTGATGGACAGCGCAATCAGCCCCAGCATTTT. Translation: CAISDGQRNQPQHF. The chain links TRBV10-3 to TRBJ1-5; the D gene is possibly TRBD1 (6 bases). This CDR3 has 14 amino acids. Trimming stripped 3 bases from V and 2 bases from J, with 8 bases between. CDR1 and CDR2 (germline): ENHRY, SYGVKD.

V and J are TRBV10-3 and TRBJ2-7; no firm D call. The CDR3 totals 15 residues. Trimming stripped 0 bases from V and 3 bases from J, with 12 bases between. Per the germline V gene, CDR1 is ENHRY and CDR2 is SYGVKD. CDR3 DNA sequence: TGTGCCATCAGTGAGTCCCCCGCAGGTAACTACGAGCAGTACTTC. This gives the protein CAISESPAGNYEQYF.

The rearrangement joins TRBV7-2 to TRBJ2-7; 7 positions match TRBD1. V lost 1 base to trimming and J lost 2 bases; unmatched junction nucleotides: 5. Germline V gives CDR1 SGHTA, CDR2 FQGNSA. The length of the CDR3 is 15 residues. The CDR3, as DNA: TGTGCCAGCAGCTTAGAAACAGGGGCCCCCTACGAGCAGTACTTC. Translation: CASSLETGAPYEQYF.

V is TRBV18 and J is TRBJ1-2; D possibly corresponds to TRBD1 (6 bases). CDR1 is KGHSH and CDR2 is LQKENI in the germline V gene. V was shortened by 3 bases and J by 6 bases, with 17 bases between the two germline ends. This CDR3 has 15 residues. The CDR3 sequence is CASSPQGQPRDGYTF. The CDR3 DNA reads TGTGCCAGCTCACCCCAAGGACAGCCCAGGGATGGCTACACCTTC.

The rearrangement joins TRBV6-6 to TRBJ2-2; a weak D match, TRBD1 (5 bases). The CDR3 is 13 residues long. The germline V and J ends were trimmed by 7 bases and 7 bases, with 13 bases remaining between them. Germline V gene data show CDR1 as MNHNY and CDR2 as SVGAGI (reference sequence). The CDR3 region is CASTPSGIGELFF. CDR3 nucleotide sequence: TGTGCCAGCACCCCGTCAGGGATCGGGGAGCTGTTTTTT.

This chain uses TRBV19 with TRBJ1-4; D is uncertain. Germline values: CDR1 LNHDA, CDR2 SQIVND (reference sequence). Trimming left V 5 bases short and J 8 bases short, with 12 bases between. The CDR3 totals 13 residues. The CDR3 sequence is CASSLLGGEKLFF. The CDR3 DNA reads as TGTGCCAGTAGTTTACTCGGAGGGGAAAAACTGTTTTTT.

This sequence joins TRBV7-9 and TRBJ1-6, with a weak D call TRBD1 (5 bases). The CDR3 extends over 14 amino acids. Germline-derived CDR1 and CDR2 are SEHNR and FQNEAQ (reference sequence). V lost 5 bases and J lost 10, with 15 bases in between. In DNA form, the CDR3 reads TGTGCCAGCAGCCCTATGAAGGGGAACTCACCCCTCCACTTT. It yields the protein CASSPMKGNSPLHF.

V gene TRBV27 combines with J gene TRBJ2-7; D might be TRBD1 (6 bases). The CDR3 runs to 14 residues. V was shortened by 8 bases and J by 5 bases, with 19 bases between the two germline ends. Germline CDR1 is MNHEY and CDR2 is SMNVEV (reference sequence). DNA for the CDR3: TGTGCCAGCCAATTTAAATTAACAGGGAACGAGCAGTACTTC. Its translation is CASQFKLTGNEQYF.

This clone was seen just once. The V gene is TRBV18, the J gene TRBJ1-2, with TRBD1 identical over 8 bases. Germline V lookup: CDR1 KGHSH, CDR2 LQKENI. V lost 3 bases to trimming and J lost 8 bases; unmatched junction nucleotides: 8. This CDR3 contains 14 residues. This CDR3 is CASSPGTGLEGYTF. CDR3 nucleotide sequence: TGTGCCAGCTCACCCGGGACAGGTTTAGAGGGCTACACCTTC.

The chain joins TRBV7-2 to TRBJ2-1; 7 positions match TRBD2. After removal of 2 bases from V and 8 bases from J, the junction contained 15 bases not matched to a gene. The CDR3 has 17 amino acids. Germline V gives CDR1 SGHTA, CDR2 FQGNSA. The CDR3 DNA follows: TGTGCCAGCAGCTTAAACGGACTAGTCAACCCCAGGGATGAGCAGTTCTTC. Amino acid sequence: CASSLNGLVNPRDEQFF.